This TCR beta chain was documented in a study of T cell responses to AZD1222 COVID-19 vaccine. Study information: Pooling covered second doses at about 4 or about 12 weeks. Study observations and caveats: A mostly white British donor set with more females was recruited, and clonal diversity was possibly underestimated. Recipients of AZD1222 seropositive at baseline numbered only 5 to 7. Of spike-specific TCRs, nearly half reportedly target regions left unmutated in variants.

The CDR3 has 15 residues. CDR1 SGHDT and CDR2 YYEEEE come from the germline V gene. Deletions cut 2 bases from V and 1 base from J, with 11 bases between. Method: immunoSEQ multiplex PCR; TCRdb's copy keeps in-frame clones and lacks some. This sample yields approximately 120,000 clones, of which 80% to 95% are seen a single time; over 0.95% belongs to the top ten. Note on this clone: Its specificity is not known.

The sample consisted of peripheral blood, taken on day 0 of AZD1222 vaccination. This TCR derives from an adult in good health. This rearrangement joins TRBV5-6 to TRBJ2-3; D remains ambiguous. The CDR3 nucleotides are TGTGCCAGCAGCTTCTCTCCTTGGGGCACAGATACGCAGTATTTT. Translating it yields CASSFSPWGTDTQYF.